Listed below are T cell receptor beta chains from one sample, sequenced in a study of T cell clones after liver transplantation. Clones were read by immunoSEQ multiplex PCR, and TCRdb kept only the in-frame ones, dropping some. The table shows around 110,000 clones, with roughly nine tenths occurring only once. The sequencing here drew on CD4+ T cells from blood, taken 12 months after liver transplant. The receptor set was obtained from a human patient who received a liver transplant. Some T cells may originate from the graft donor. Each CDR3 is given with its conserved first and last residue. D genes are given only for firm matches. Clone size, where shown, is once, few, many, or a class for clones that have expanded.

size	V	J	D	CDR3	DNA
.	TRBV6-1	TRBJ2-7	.	CASSEASPYEQYF	TGTGCCAGCAGTGAGGCCAGTCCCTACGAGCAGTACTTC
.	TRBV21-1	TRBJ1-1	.	CASSNFGLPNTEAFF	TGTGCCAGCAGCAACTTCGGCTTGCCGAACACTGAAGCTTTCTTT
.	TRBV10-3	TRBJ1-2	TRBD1	CAIRPGQGAGPYGYTF	TGTGCCATCAGACCGGGACAGGGGGCAGGACCTTATGGCTACACCTTC
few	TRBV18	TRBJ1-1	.	CASSQSQGLGTEAFF	TGTGCCAGCTCACAAAGTCAGGGGCTGGGTACTGAAGCTTTCTTT
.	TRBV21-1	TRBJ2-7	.	CASSKSSYEQYF	TGTGCCAGCAGCAAATCTTCCTACGAGCAGTACTTC
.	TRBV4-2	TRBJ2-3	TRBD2	CASSQVLRRESTDTQYF	TGTGCCAGCAGCCAAGTTCTTCGGCGGGAGAGCACAGATACGCAGTATTTT
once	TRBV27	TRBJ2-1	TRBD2	CASSSLGLAERNEQFF	TGTGCCAGCAGTTCGCTGGGACTAGCGGAGAGGAATGAGCAGTTCTTC
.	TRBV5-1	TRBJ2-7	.	CASSPTGTTIGGEQYF	TGCGCCAGCAGCCCTACCGGGACCACCATTGGCGGAGAGCAGTACTTC
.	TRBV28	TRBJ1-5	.	CASSRRGSLSNQPQHF	TGTGCCAGCAGCCGAAGGGGGTCCCTGAGCAATCAGCCCCAGCATTTT
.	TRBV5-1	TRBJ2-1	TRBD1	CASSRGQGGNEQFF	TGCGCCAGCAGCAGGGGACAGGGAGGGAATGAGCAGTTCTTC
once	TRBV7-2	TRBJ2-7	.	CASSFRGTVDYEQYF	TGTGCCAGCAGCTTTCGGGGGACAGTTGATTACGAGCAGTACTTC
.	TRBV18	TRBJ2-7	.	CASSNPGRSYEQYF	TGTGCCAGCTCAAATCCGGGTCGCTCCTACGAGCAGTACTTC
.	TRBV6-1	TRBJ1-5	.	CASSLGLSNQPQHF	TGTGCCAGCAGTTTGGGCCTCAGCAATCAGCCCCAGCATTTT
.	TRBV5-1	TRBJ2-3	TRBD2	CASSSGLRTSGSADTQYF	TGCGCCAGCAGCTCGGGTCTCCGGACTAGCGGGAGTGCAGATACGCAGTATTTT
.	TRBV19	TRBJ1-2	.	CASSLVGVNYGYTF	TGTGCCAGTAGTCTGGTTGGTGTCAACTATGGCTACACCTTC
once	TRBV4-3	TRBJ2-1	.	CASSPGGTGDNEQFF	TGCGCCAGCAGCCCCGGTGGGACTGGTGACAATGAGCAGTTCTTC
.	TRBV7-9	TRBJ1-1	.	CASSLARYTEAFF	TGTGCCAGCAGCTTAGCGCGGTACACTGAAGCTTTCTTT
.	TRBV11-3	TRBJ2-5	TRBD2	CASSLEGLAGLPKANF	TGTGCCAGCAGCTTAGAGGGACTAGCGGGACTACCAAAAGCAAACTTC
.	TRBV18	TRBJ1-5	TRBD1	CASSPTGGDQPQHF	TGTGCCAGCTCACCGACAGGGGGTGATCAGCCCCAGCATTTT
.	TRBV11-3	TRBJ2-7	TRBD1	CASSPIRDRGVPYEQYF	TGTGCCAGCAGCCCGATAAGGGACAGGGGGGTTCCCTACGAGCAGTACTTC
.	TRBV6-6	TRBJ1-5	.	CASRIRVYSNQPQHF	TGTGCCAGCAGGATCAGGGTTTATAGCAATCAGCCCCAGCATTTT
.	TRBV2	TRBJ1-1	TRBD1	CASSRDSRTRAFF	TGTGCCAGCAGCCGGGACAGTCGAACGCGGGCTTTCTTT
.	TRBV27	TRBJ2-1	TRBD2	CASRTRTSQEFF	TGTGCCAGCAGGACCAGGACTAGCCAGGAGTTCTTC
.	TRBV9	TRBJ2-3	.	CASSAPGRSTDTQYF	TGTGCCAGCAGCGCCCCCGGGAGAAGCACAGATACGCAGTATTTT
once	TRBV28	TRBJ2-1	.	CASSFTREQFF	TGTGCCAGCAGTTTCACTCGGGAGCAGTTCTTC
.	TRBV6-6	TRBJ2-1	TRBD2	CASLETSGRFNEQFF	TGTGCCAGCCTCGAGACTAGCGGGAGATTCAATGAGCAGTTCTTC
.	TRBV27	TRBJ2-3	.	CASSRKGSEDTQYF	TGTGCCAGCAGCAGGAAAGGGTCGGAAGATACGCAGTATTTT
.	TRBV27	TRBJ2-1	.	CASSGGSYNEQFF	TGTGCCAGCAGTGGCGGTTCCTACAATGAGCAGTTCTTC
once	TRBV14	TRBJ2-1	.	CASSQDIVGRLFF	TGTGCCAGCAGCCAAGATATCGTAGGGAGGCTGTTCTTC
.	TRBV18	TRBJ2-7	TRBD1	CASSSLGTGLYEQYF	TGTGCCAGCTCAAGTCTCGGGACAGGGCTCTACGAGCAGTACTTC
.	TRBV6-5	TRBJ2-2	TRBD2	CASSIAGATGELFF	TGTGCCAGCAGTATAGCGGGAGCCACCGGGGAGCTGTTTTTT
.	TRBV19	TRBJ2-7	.	CASSSGYEQYF	TGTGCCAGTAGTAGCGGGTACGAGCAGTACTTC
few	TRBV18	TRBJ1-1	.	CASSPLTTNTEAFF	TGTGCCAGCTCACCACTGACAACGAACACTGAAGCTTTCTTT
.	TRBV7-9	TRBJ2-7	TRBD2	CASSLGTSNEQYF	TGTGCCAGCAGCCTGGGGACTAGCAACGAGCAGTACTTC
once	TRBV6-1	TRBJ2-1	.	CASMSPGGTLEQFF	TGTGCCAGCATGTCTCCTGGGGGTACACTTGAGCAGTTCTTC
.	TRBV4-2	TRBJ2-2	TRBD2	CASSQVTSGRIANTGELFF	TGTGCCAGCAGCCAAGTCACTAGCGGGAGGATCGCGAACACCGGGGAGCTGTTTTTT
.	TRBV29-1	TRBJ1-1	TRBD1	CSALTGVGEAFF	TGCAGCGCACTCACAGGGGTTGGGGAAGCTTTCTTT
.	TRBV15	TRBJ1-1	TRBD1	CATSRDPGQGGLNTEAFF	TGTGCCACCAGCAGAGATCCGGGACAGGGGGGATTGAACACTGAAGCTTTCTTT
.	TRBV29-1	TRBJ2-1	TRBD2	CSVVRLAGGLNNEQFF	TGCAGCGTTGTTCGACTAGCGGGGGGACTAAACAATGAGCAGTTCTTC
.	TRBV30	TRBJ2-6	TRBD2	CAQREGLPGANVLTF	TGTGCCCAGCGGGAGGGCCTCCCTGGGGCCAACGTCCTGACTTTC
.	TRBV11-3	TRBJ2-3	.	CASSLGQSTDTQYF	TGTGCCAGCAGCTTAGGACAGAGCACAGATACGCAGTATTTT
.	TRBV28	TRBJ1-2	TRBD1	CASSPGQGAGYGYTF	TGTGCCAGCAGCCCAGGACAGGGGGCGGGTTATGGCTACACCTTC
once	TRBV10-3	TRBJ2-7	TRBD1	CAISESPLQGARNEQYF	TGTGCCATCAGTGAGTCACCGCTACAGGGGGCGCGGAACGAGCAGTACTTC
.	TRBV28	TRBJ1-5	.	CASDRAGAGNQPQHF	TGTGCCAGTGACCGGGCAGGGGCGGGCAATCAGCCCCAGCATTTT
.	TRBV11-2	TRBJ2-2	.	CASSTPDGNTGELFF	TGTGCCAGCAGCACTCCCGACGGAAACACCGGGGAGCTGTTTTTT
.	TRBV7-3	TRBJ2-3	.	CASSLGASTDTQYF	TGTGCCAGCAGCTTAGGTGCCAGCACAGATACGCAGTATTTT
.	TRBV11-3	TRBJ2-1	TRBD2	CASSTFSGRVNNEQFF	TGTGCCAGCAGCACGTTTAGCGGGAGAGTCAACAATGAGCAGTTCTTC
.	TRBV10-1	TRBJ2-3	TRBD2	CASSEKREGTDTQYF	TGCGCCAGCAGTGAGAAGCGGGAAGGGACAGATACGCAGTATTTT
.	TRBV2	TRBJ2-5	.	CASSADRTQETQYF	TGTGCCAGCAGCGCAGACAGGACACAAGAGACCCAGTACTTC